One sample yielded the 4 T cell receptor beta chains listed below, sequenced in a study of response to subunit inactivated influenza vaccine. TCRdb analysed the RT-PCR reads with MiXCR anew, one entry per CDR3 protein. This table has under 200,000 distinct CDR3 sequences, about 11% appearing once. Sequenced material: CD8+ T cells sorted from PBMCs, taken around 2 years after vaccination. The receptor set was obtained from a man aged 45 to 75 who received an inactivated influenza vaccine.

This clonotype was recorded a few times. The chain combines TRBV12-3 or TRBV12-4 with TRBJ2-4, with D perhaps matching TRBD2 (6 bases). This CDR3 spans 16 amino acids. V dropped 1 base and J dropped 3 bases, with 13 bases sitting between them. The CDR3 is CASSLVSGWNKNIQYF. The CDR3, as DNA: TGTGCCAGCAGTTTAGTGAGCGGGTGGAACAAAAACATTCAGTACTTC.

This clonotype occurred a few times. The gene calls are TRBV9 and TRBJ2-7; 7 bases line up with TRBD2. The length of the CDR3 is 15 residues. J gave up 1 base and V 4 bases, and 8 bases lay outside the gene matches. CDR1 and CDR2 (germline): SGDLS, YYNGEE. Here the CDR3 reads CASSPTAGTSYEQYF. CDR3 DNA sequence: TGTGCCAGCAGCCCAACAGCGGGAACTTCCTACGAGCAGTACTTC. Full variable domain (rest looked up from reference TRBV9 and TRBJ2-7): DSGVTQTPKHLITATGQRVTLRCSPRSGDLSVYWYQQSLDQGLQFLIQYYNGEERAKGNILERFSAQQFPDLHSELNLSSLELGDSALYFCASSPTAGTSYEQYFGPGTRLTVT.

The chain recombines TRBV10-3 with TRBJ2-7; 14 nucleotides line up with TRBD2. This CDR3 region has 17 residues. J gave up 4 bases and V 3 bases, and 8 bases lay outside the gene matches. Germline V lookup: CDR1 ENHRY, CDR2 SYGVKD. CDR3 sequence (DNA): TGTGCCATCAGTGATCCCTTGGGACTAGCGGGAGAATACGAGCAGTACTTC. This sequence encodes CAISDPLGLAGEYEQYF.

The sample holds many counts of this clonotype. V gene TRBV6-6 combines with J gene TRBJ1-1; unclear D gene. The length of the CDR3 is 10 residues. The ends were cut back, 5 bases at V and 6 bases at J, with 4 bases in the middle. CDR1 and CDR2 (germline): MNHNY, SVGAGI (reference sequence). The CDR3: CASSGPEAFF. The CDR3 nucleotides read TGTGCCAGCAGTGGACCTGAAGCTTTCTTT.